This TCR beta chain was captured in a study of T cells in women clearing cervical HPV infection. CDR1 and CDR2 from the germline V gene are SGHTA and FQGNSA. There are 13 residues in the CDR3. With respect to this clone: The read stops 3 residues short of the end of the CDR3; the missing end is completed from the germline J gene.

This table comes from immunoSEQ multiplex PCR, and its TCRdb copy is limited to in-frame clones, with some not included. Found here are about 30,000 clones; the top ten clones hold 4.3%. Sequencing was carried out using blood buffy coat. The J gene is TRBJ2-3, the V gene TRBV7-2; D unresolved. This receptor was identified in a woman aged 18 to 75 with a cervical HPV16 infection that either progressed to CIN3+ or cleared (not recorded which). The CDR3: CASSLDFAVAQYF. CDR3 DNA (partial): TGTGCCAGCAGCTTAGATTTTGCGGTTGCG.